This TCR beta chain was obtained from a study of CD8 T cells in Susac syndrome. Per germline, CDR1 LNHDA and CDR2 SQIVND (reference sequence). CDR3 length equals 12 residues. Trimming took 5 bases from V and 9 from J, leaving 13 bases between them. RNA was extracted with the RNeasy kit, and a quantity of roughly 0.5 to 1 ug was reverse transcribed using random hexamers. TCRdb independently ran MiXCR on the immunoSEQ multiplex PCR reads; one entry per CDR3 protein. The sample carries around 300,000 distinct CDR3 sequences, about 92% recorded once. Multiple sclerosis controls were treatment-naive patients with stable or active relapsing-remitting disease. Purification of the CD8+ and CD4+ T cells relied on negative isolation, and TEMRA cells underwent FACS enrichment.

The sequenced sample was CD4+ T cells from PBMCs. The source is a human donor with multiple sclerosis. The chain carries TRBV19 and TRBJ1-1; maybe TRBD1 (6 bases). CDR3 coding DNA: TGTGCCAGTAGTTTGTTCGGGACAAAAGCTTTCTTT. Translating gives CASSLFGTKAFF.